Shown below are 20 T cell receptor beta chains from a single sample sequenced in a study of shared clonotypes between healthy human individuals. Here immunoSEQ multiplex PCR was the method, and the copy in TCRdb shows in-frame clones only, minus some. The sample holds under 600,000 clones, 90% to 96% seen once. Input material: naive CD4+ T cells sorted from blood. The sample's subset: CD45RA+ positively selected. These TCRs come from a woman aged 25-40 years in good health.

The genes are TRBV27 and TRBJ2-3, with 10 bases lining up with TRBD2. J was trimmed by 7 bases and V by 3 bases; bases with no gene match: 4. The CDR3 runs 14 residues. From germline, CDR1 is MNHEY and CDR2 SMNVEV (reference sequence). The CDR3 protein is CASSFRLAGHTQYF. CDR3 DNA sequence: TGTGCCAGCAGTTTCCGACTAGCGGGCCATACGCAGTATTTT.

The chain uses TRBV5-1 and TRBJ1-1; tentative D call: TRBD1 (6 bases). Trimming left V 0 bases short and J 11 bases short, with 11 bases between. This CDR3 has 12 amino acids. Germline values: CDR1 SGHRS, CDR2 YFSETQ. The CDR3 is CASSLEGRGAFF. CDR3 nucleotides: TGCGCCAGCAGCTTGGAAGGGAGGGGGGCTTTCTTT.

The V call is TRBV4-2, the J call TRBJ2-5; D is perhaps TRBD1 or TRBD2 (6 bases each). V was shortened by 1 base and J by 2 bases, with 14 bases between the two germline ends. Germline V gene sequence: CDR1 LGHNA, CDR2 YNFKEQ. This CDR3 spans 16 amino acids. CDR3 residues: CASSQGDRTKQETQYF. CDR3 coding DNA: TGTGCCAGCAGCCAAGGTGACAGGACTAAACAAGAGACCCAGTACTTC.

V usage is TRBV7-9 and J usage is TRBJ2-1; the match to TRBD1 covers 9 bases. The CDR3 has 15 amino acids. V gave up 5 bases and J gave up 5 bases; unmatched junction bases: 7. Germline CDR1 reads SEHNR; CDR2 reads FQNEAQ (reference sequence). This chain's CDR3 is CASSVNRDRDNEQFF. The CDR3 DNA is TGTGCCAGCAGCGTAAACCGGGACAGGGACAATGAGCAGTTCTTC.

The chain employs TRBV2 and TRBJ2-7, with TRBD2 identical over 9 bases. Germline V gene data show CDR1 as SNHLY and CDR2 as FYNNEI. After removal of 8 bases from V and 0 bases from J, the junction contained 5 bases not matched to a gene. The CDR3 covers 14 residues. CDR3 protein: CASEWTSDSYEQYF. The CDR3, as DNA: TGTGCCAGCGAGTGGACTAGCGACTCCTACGAGCAGTACTTC.

This rearrangement joins TRBV7-3 to TRBJ2-1; 7 nucleotides agree with TRBD1. Germline CDR1 is SGHTA and CDR2 is FQGTGA. Trimming at V came to 5 bases and at J to 8 bases, leaving 12 bases not matched to a gene. The CDR3 sequence is 15 residues long. This CDR3 is CASSQMGAGGDEQFF. CDR3 in DNA: TGTGCCAGCAGCCAAATGGGGGCAGGGGGAGATGAGCAGTTCTTC.

The rearrangement uses TRBV27 and TRBJ2-7; D perhaps matches TRBD2 (6 bases). V was cut by 6 bases and J by 5 bases, with 14 bases left in between. The CDR3 spans 13 residues. Germline loops: CDR1 MNHEY, CDR2 SMNVEV (reference sequence). The CDR3 sequence: CASRRLGWDEQYF. The CDR3 bases are TGTGCCAGCAGACGACTAGGGTGGGACGAGCAGTACTTC.

The chain combines TRBV5-5 with TRBJ2-2; 7 nucleotides agree with TRBD1. The V segment lost 1 base and the J segment 1 base; nucleotides outside the gene matches: 10. The CDR3 has 18 amino acids. CDR1 is SGHKS and CDR2 is YYEKEE in the germline V gene (reference sequence). In DNA, the CDR3 is TGTGCCAGCAGCTTGACAGGGGTTACATCGAAGAACACCGGGGAGCTGTTTTTT. It codes for CASSLTGVTSKNTGELFF. The whole variable domain, filled in from reference TRBV5-5 and TRBJ2-2, reads DAGVTQSPTHLIKTRGQQVTLRCSPISGHKSVSWYQQVLGQGPQFIFQYYEKEERGRGNFPDRFSARQFPNYSSELNVNALLLGDSALYLCASSLTGVTSKNTGELFFGEGSRLTVL.

This sequence joins TRBV2 and TRBJ2-7; perhaps TRBD1 as D (6 bases). Germline V lookup: CDR1 SNHLY, CDR2 FYNNEI. V lost 6 bases and J 0 bases, leaving 15 bases between the germline ends. The CDR3 runs 15 residues. CDR3 in amino acids: CASSPDRQSSYEQYF. The CDR3 nucleotides read TGTGCCAGCAGCCCGGACAGACAGAGCTCCTACGAGCAGTACTTC.

The rearrangement joins TRBV18 to TRBJ2-2, with D perhaps TRBD1 or TRBD2 (6 bases each). V gave up 2 bases and J gave up 3 bases, with 10 bases separating them. CDR1 KGHSH and CDR2 LQKENI come from the germline V gene. The CDR3 is 15 amino acids. The CDR3 protein is CASSPNRGDTGELFF. DNA of the CDR3: TGTGCCAGCTCACCAAATAGGGGGGACACCGGGGAGCTGTTTTTT.

This clone appeared a single time. The J gene is TRBJ2-7, the V gene TRBV29-1; no definite D call. Germline lookup yields CDR1 SQVTM and CDR2 ANQGSEA. This CDR3 is built from 12 residues. Trimming cost V 1 base and J 5 bases, with 9 bases left between them. The CDR3 spells CSVEVAPHEQYF. The CDR3 DNA reads as TGCAGCGTTGAAGTGGCCCCACACGAGCAGTACTTC.

The chain uses TRBV6-6 and TRBJ2-7; 7 nucleotides align to TRBD1. V gave up 4 bases and J gave up 0 bases; unmatched junction bases: 9. Germline CDR1 MNHNY, CDR2 SVGAGI (reference sequence). The CDR3 covers 16 residues. CDR3 DNA: TGTGCCAGCAGTTGGGACGACAGGGATAGCTCCTACGAGCAGTACTTC. This translates into CASSWDDRDSSYEQYF.

CDR3 sequence: CASSAKGTGSYNEQFF. CDR3 bases: TGTGCCAGCAGCGCGAAAGGGACAGGGTCCTACAATGAGCAGTTCTTC. This sequence joins TRBV9 and TRBJ2-1; 9 nucleotides align to TRBD1. CDR1 is SGDLS, CDR2 YYNGEE, per germline. CDR3 length: 16 amino acids. With V trimmed by 3 bases and J by 1 base, 5 bases remained unmatched.

V gene TRBV29-1 combines with J gene TRBJ1-1, with D uncertain. Trimming shortened V by 0 bases and J by 8 bases, and 7 bases separated the two germline ends. This CDR3 has 11 amino acids. CDR1 and CDR2 from the germline V gene are SQVTM and ANQGSEA. CDR3 sequence: CSVEENLEAFF. CDR3 bases: TGCAGCGTTGAAGAGAATCTGGAAGCTTTCTTT.

V gene TRBV5-4 combines with J gene TRBJ1-2, with 7 bases identical to TRBD1. Germline CDR1 and CDR2: SGHNT and YYREEE (reference sequence). Trimming removed 4 bases from V and 6 bases from J; junction bases left unmatched: 12. This CDR3 spans 15 amino acids. The CDR3 spells CASSPPGGGLHGYTF. DNA for the CDR3: TGTGCCAGCAGCCCCCCAGGGGGAGGACTTCATGGCTACACCTTC.

This clone was counted a single time. J is TRBJ1-1 and V is TRBV20-1; 7 bases match TRBD1. Germline V CDR1 and CDR2: DFQATT, SNEGSKA (reference sequence). Trimming at V came to 0 bases and at J to 8 bases, leaving 0 bases not matched to a gene. The CDR3 totals 11 residues. CDR3 sequence (DNA): TGCAGTGCTAGAGAGGACAGGGAAGCTTTCTTT. This gives the protein CSAREDREAFF.

This chain links TRBV4-1 with TRBJ1-4; 8 bases map to TRBD1. The trim removed 6 bases at V and 6 bases at J, leaving 18 bases unmatched. Germline values: CDR1 MGHRA, CDR2 YSYEKL. This CDR3 has 18 amino acids. The CDR3 loop reads CASRRSPGTGPLDEKLFF. CDR3 nucleotide sequence: TGCGCCAGCAGACGCAGTCCCGGGACAGGACCCCTGGATGAAAAACTGTTTTTT.

Concerning this clone itself: The same CDR3 arises from other DNA sequences in this sample as well. The chain is built from TRBV30 and TRBJ2-3; D possibly uses TRBD1 or TRBD2 (5 bases each). Germline V gene data show CDR1 as GTSNPN and CDR2 as SVGIG (reference sequence). Trimming left V 0 bases short and J 0 bases short, with 7 bases between. This CDR3 has 14 residues. The CDR3 region is CAWSVGGSTDTQYF. The DNA for the CDR3 is TGTGCCTGGAGTGTTGGGGGAAGCACAGATACGCAGTATTTT.

V and J are TRBV7-2 and TRBJ2-7; 7 nucleotides match TRBD2. The CDR3 covers 15 residues. After removal of 2 bases from V and 5 bases from J, the junction contained 9 bases not matched to a gene. Germline V lookup: CDR1 SGHTA, CDR2 FQGNSA. CDR3 residues: CASSLRGGSSNEQYF. CDR3 DNA: TGTGCCAGCAGCTTACGGGGCGGGAGTAGCAACGAGCAGTACTTC. The full variable domain, completed using reference TRBV7-2 and TRBJ2-7, is GAGVSQSPSNKVTEKGKDVELRCDPISGHTALYWYRQSLGQGLEFLIYFQGNSAPDKSGLPSDRFSAERTGGSVSTLTIQRTQQEDSAVYLCASSLRGGSSNEQYFGPGTRLTVT.

The J gene is TRBJ1-1, the V gene TRBV19; 8 positions agree with TRBD1. The length of the CDR3 is 16 residues. J lost 1 base, V lost 5 bases, and 9 bases had no gene match. CDR1 is LNHDA, CDR2 SQIVND, per germline (reference sequence). CDR3 protein: CASSPTGGRQNTEAFF. The CDR3 nucleotides read TGTGCCAGTAGTCCCACAGGGGGACGGCAGAACACTGAAGCTTTCTTT.